These 18 T cell receptor beta chains came from one sample sequenced in a study of blood T cell repertoires in COVID-19. Sequencing was performed with immunoSEQ multiplex PCR; in TCRdb, only in-frame clones are kept and a portion is missing. The data show some 340,000 clones, with about 85% seen just once and under 4% held by the top ten. The specimen was peripheral blood. Every receptor here comes from a woman aged 18 to 35 with acute or convalescent COVID-19.

This sequence joins TRBV9 and TRBJ2-2, with D possibly matching TRBD2 (5 bases). V was cut by 0 bases and J by 6 bases, with 15 bases left in between. The length of the CDR3 is 16 residues. Germline V gene data show CDR1 as SGDLS and CDR2 as YYNGEE. In DNA form, the CDR3 reads TGTGCCAGCAGCGTAGCGGAGGTCGGAAGCTCCGGGGAGCTGTTTTTT. It translates to CASSVAEVGSSGELFF.

This sequence joins TRBV5-1 and TRBJ2-5; 10 bases line up with TRBD2. The germline V gene has CDR1 SGHRS and CDR2 YFSETQ. The CDR3 runs to 15 residues. The V segment lost 4 bases and the J segment 3 bases; nucleotides outside the gene matches: 6. CDR3 in amino acids: CASSRLGTSEETQYF. CDR3 bases: TGCGCCAGCAGCCGACTCGGGACTAGCGAAGAGACCCAGTACTTC.

V and J are TRBV5-5 and TRBJ2-5; D gene ambiguous. V lost 0 bases and J 1 base, leaving 4 bases between the germline ends. The CDR3 spans 13 residues. Germline V gene lookup returns CDR1 SGHKS and CDR2 YYEKEE (reference sequence). The CDR3 DNA sequence: TGTGCCAGCAGCTTGGTAGCCCAAGAGACCCAGTACTTC. Encoded protein: CASSLVAQETQYF.

The chain uses TRBV11-2 and TRBJ2-2; weak D call: TRBD2 (5 bases). V shed 3 bases and J shed 6 bases, with 20 bases lying between them. Germline CDR1 is SGHAT and CDR2 is FQNNGV. This CDR3 comprises 17 residues. The CDR3 bases are TGTGCCAGCAGCTTTAAGACGACTATAGTAATCTCCGGGGAGCTGTTTTTT. Translated, it gives CASSFKTTIVISGELFF. The full variable domain, with the rest looked up from reference TRBV11-2 and TRBJ2-2, is EAGVAQSPRYKIIEKRQSVAFWCNPISGHATLYWYQQILGQGPKLLIQFQNNGVVDDSQLPKDRFSAERLKGVDSTLKIQPAKLEDSAVYLCASSFKTTIVISGELFFGEGSRLTVL.

This chain links TRBV13 with TRBJ2-3; 8 bases align to TRBD2. The CDR3 totals 16 residues. The germline CDR1 and CDR2 sequences are PRHDT and FYEKMQ (reference sequence). V shed 1 base and J 3 bases; nucleotides not matched to a gene: 6. The CDR3 is CASSLAKRGLTDTQYF. In nucleotides, the CDR3 is TGTGCCAGCAGCTTAGCGAAGCGGGGGCTGACAGATACGCAGTATTTT.

The chain recombines TRBV27 with TRBJ1-2, with 9 bases aligning to TRBD1. The junction had 5 bases not matched to a gene; V was cut back by 3 bases and J by 3 bases. The CDR3 covers 15 residues. CDR1 MNHEY and CDR2 SMNVEV come from the germline V gene (reference sequence). This CDR3 reads CASSLGGQGHYGYTF. The CDR3 DNA reads TGTGCCAGCAGTTTGGGGGGACAGGGCCACTATGGCTACACCTTC.

The table lists this clone with a few counts. V is TRBV10-3 and J is TRBJ1-2; TRBD1 matches 7 bases. After removal of 2 bases from V and 8 bases from J, the junction contained 17 bases not matched to a gene. The CDR3 sequence is 17 residues long. CDR1 is ENHRY and CDR2 is SYGVKD in the germline V gene. CDR3 protein: CAISENSTGVSSYGYTF. In DNA form, the CDR3 reads TGTGCCATCAGTGAGAATAGTACAGGGGTTAGTTCGTACGGCTACACCTTC.

The chain employs TRBV29-1 and TRBJ2-7; weak D call: TRBD2 (7 bases). The CDR3 is 14 amino acids. The V gene lost 7 bases and the J gene lost 1 base, with 17 bases spanning the gap. CDR1 is SQVTM, CDR2 ANQGSEA, per germline. The CDR3 bases are TGCAGCGCCGGAGGGGGGGAGCGGTCCTACGAGCAGTACTTC. Translated, it gives CSAGGGERSYEQYF.

As for this clone: This sequence may be a read error, since a much larger clone differs from it by one base. Other nucleotide sequences in the sample specify the same CDR3. This chain uses TRBV19 with TRBJ2-6; 9 nucleotides line up with TRBD1. In germline, CDR1 is LNHDA, CDR2 SQIVND (reference sequence). The CDR3 sequence is 14 residues long. CDR3 amino acids: CASERGQGANVLTF. CDR3 nucleotides: TGTGCCAGCGAGCGGGGACAGGGAGCCAACGTCCTGACTTTT.

This chain connects TRBV5-6 to TRBJ2-6; no reliable D call. CDR1 SGHDT and CDR2 YYEEEE come from the germline V gene. Deletions cut 3 bases from V and 14 bases from J, with 12 bases between. This CDR3 is 12 amino acids long. The CDR3 here is CASSSQWLLLTF. Written as DNA, the CDR3 is TGTGCCAGCAGCTCCCAGTGGTTGCTCCTGACTTTC.

The rearrangement uses TRBV19 and TRBJ1-2, with 9 bases lining up with TRBD1. J lost 2 bases, V lost 6 bases, and 13 bases had no gene match. The CDR3 covers 17 residues. Germline V CDR1 and CDR2: LNHDA, SQIVND (reference sequence). The CDR3 nucleotides read TGTGCCAGTAGCTACCAACCACCGGGACAGGGCAACTATGGCTACACCTTC. Its protein product is CASSYQPPGQGNYGYTF. The whole variable domain, filled in from reference TRBV19 and TRBJ1-2, reads DGGITQSPKYLFRKEGQNVTLSCEQNLNHDAMYWYRQDPGQGLRLIYYSQIVNDFQKGDIAEGYSVSREKKESFPLTVTSAQKNPTAFYLCASSYQPPGQGNYGYTFGSGTRLTVV.

On this clone itself: A much larger clone is a single base away; this may be a read error. The chain carries TRBV19 and TRBJ1-1; unclear D gene. The germline V gene has CDR1 LNHDA and CDR2 SQIVND (reference sequence). V lost 0 bases, J lost 1 base, and 3 bases lay in between. CDR3 length: 13 amino acids. Here the CDR3 reads CASSIDKNTEAFF. The CDR3 DNA follows: TGTGCCAGTAGTATAGACAAGAACACTGAAGCTTTCTTT.

This clone was picked up one time. This chain connects TRBV7-6 to TRBJ2-1, with a tentative D call TRBD1 (6 bases). Germline V gene lookup returns CDR1 SGHVS and CDR2 FNYEAQ. V gave up 1 base and J gave up 2 bases, with 12 bases separating them. The CDR3 sequence is 16 residues long. In DNA form, the CDR3 reads TGTGCCAGCAGCTTAGAAAGGACAGAGCCCTACAATGAGCAGTTCTTC. Its translation: CASSLERTEPYNEQFF.

DNA of the CDR3: TGTGCCTGCTGGGGCGGGACAGGGAACACTGAAGCTTTCTTT. Protein sequence: CACWGGTGNTEAFF. V gene TRBV30 combines with J gene TRBJ1-1; 8 bases align to TRBD1. V gave up 6 bases and J gave up 1 base; unmatched junction bases: 7. Germline assignment: CDR1 GTSNPN and CDR2 SVGIG (reference sequence). The CDR3 is 14 residues long.

The CDR3 reads CASSMELRQPQHF. CDR3 in DNA: TGTGCCAGTAGTATGGAGTTACGGCAGCCCCAGCATTTT. The chain has TRBV19 and TRBJ1-5; no clear D. The germline V gene encodes CDR1 LNHDA and CDR2 SQIVND (reference sequence). The CDR3 runs 13 residues. Trimming shortened V by 3 bases and J by 7 bases, and 10 bases separated the two germline ends.

The chain links TRBV6-6 to TRBJ1-1; 8 bases are a match to TRBD1. Trimming took 7 bases from V and 3 from J; bases not matched to a gene: 10. This CDR3 contains 15 residues. The germline V gene has CDR1 MNHNY and CDR2 SVGAGI (reference sequence). The CDR3 reads CASILQGVSDTEAFF. The CDR3 region has the DNA TGTGCCAGCATACTACAGGGGGTATCTGACACTGAAGCTTTCTTT.

The chain combines TRBV10-2 with TRBJ1-5; 11 bases are a match to TRBD1. Germline V gene lookup returns CDR1 WSHSY and CDR2 SAAADI. J was trimmed by 5 bases and V by 6 bases; bases with no gene match: 9. This CDR3 contains 16 residues. DNA of the CDR3: TGCGCCAGCAGCGTGGTTCGGACAGGGGGCCATCAGCCCCAGCATTTT. This encodes CASSVVRTGGHQPQHF.

The V and J genes are TRBV9 and TRBJ2-7; 7 nucleotides align to TRBD1. V gave up 5 bases and J gave up 3 bases; unmatched junction bases: 2. The CDR3 loop spans 12 amino acids. CDR1 and CDR2 from the germline V gene are SGDLS and YYNGEE. The CDR3 reads CASRGDSYEQYF. The CDR3 region has the DNA TGTGCCAGCAGGGGGGACAGCTACGAGCAGTACTTC.